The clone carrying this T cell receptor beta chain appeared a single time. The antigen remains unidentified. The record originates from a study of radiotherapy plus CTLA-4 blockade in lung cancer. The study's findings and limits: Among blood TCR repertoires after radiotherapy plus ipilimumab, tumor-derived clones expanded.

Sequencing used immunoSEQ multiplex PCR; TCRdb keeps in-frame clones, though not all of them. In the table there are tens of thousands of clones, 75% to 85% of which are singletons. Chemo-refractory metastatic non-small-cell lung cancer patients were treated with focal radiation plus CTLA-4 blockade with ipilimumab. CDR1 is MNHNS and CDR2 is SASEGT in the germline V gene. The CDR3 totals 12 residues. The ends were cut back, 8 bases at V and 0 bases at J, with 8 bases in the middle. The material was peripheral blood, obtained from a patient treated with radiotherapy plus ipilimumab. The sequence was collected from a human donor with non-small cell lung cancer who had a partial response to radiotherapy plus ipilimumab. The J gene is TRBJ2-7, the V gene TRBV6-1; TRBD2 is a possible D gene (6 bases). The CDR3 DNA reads TGTGCCAGCGAGGGACTCTCCTACGAGCAGTACTTC. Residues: CASEGLSYEQYF.